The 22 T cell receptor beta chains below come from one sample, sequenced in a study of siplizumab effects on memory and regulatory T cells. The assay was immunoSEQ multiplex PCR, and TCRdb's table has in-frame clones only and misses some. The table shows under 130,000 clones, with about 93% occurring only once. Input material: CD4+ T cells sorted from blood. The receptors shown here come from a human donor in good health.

CDR3 residues: CASSSSGGYEQFF. The DNA of the CDR3 is TGTGCCAGCAGCTCCTCCGGTGGGTATGAGCAGTTCTTC. The V call is TRBV7-2, the J call TRBJ2-1; D is unclear. V was pared by 4 bases and J by 8 bases, with 12 bases between. CDR3 length: 13 residues. Germline CDR1 and CDR2: SGHTA and FQGNSA.

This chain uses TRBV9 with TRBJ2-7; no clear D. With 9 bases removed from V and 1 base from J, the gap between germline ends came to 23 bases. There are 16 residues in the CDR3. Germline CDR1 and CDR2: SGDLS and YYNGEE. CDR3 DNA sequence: TGTGCCATCCTGCGTAGGGTGTTTCCCTTATCCTACGAGCAGTACTTC. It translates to CAILRRVFPLSYEQYF.

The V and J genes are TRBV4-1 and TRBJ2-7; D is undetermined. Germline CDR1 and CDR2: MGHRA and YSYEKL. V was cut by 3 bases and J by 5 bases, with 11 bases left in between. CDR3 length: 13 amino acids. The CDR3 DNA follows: TGCGCCAGCAGCCAGTTCACAATCGACGAGCAGTACTTC. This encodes CASSQFTIDEQYF.

CDR3 in amino acids: CASSSDRVRLRNEQFF. For the CDR3, the DNA is TGTGCCAGCAGCTCCGACAGGGTTCGTCTTAGGAATGAGCAGTTCTTC. This rearrangement joins TRBV6-6 to TRBJ2-1; 7 bases are shared with TRBD1. J gave up 7 bases and V 6 bases, and 15 bases lay outside the gene matches. CDR3 length: 16 residues. CDR1 and CDR2 from the germline V gene are MNHNY and SVGAGI (reference sequence).

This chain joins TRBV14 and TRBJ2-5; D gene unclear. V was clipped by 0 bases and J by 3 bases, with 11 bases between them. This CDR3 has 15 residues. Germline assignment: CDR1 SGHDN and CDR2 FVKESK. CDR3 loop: CASSQEGSAEETQYF. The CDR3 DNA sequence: TGTGCCAGCAGCCAAGAGGGCTCGGCGGAAGAGACCCAGTACTTC.

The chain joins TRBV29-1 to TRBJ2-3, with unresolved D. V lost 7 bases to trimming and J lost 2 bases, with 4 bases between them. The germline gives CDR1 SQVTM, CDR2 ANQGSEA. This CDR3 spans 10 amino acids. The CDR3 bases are TGCAGCGCCTCCACAGATACGCAGTATTTT. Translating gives CSASTDTQYF.

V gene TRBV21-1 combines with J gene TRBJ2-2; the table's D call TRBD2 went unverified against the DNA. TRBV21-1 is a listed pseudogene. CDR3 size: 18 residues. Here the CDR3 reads CASFSLQGTSGSTGELFF. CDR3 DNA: TGTGCCAGTTTCTCTCTCCAGGGGACTAGCGGGAGTACCGGGGAGCTGTTTTTT.

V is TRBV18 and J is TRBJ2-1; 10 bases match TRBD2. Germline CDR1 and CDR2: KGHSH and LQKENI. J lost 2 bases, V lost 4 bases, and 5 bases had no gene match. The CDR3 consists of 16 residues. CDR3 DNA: TGTGCCAGCTCACTCAGTAGCGGGAGGCCCTACAATGAGCAGTTCTTC. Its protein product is CASSLSSGRPYNEQFF.

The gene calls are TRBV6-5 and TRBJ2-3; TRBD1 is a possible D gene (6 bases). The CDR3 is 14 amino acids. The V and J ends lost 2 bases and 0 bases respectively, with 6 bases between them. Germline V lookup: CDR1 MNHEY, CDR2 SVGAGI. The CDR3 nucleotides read TGTGCCAGCAGTTACAGGGGGAGCACAGATACGCAGTATTTT. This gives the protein CASSYRGSTDTQYF.

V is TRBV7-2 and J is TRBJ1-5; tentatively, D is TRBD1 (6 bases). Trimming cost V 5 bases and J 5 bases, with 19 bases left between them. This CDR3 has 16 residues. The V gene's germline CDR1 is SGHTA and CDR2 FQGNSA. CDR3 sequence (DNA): TGTGCCAGCAGCGCTGTTGGGGGCCGGAGTGATCAGCCCCAGCATTTT. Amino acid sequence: CASSAVGGRSDQPQHF.

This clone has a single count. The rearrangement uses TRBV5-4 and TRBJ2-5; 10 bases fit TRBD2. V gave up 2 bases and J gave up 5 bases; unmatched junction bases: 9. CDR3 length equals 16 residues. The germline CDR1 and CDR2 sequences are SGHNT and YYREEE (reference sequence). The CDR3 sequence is CASSFGSGRGPETQYF. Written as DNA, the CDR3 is TGTGCCAGCAGCTTTGGGAGCGGGAGGGGTCCGGAGACCCAGTACTTC.

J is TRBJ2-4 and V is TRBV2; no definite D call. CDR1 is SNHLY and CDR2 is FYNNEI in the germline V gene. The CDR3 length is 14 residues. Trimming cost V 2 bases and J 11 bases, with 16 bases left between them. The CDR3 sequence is CASSERTGRTLQYF. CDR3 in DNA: TGTGCCAGCAGTGAAAGGACGGGCCGAACTCTTCAGTACTTC. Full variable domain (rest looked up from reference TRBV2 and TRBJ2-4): EPEVTQTPSHQVTQMGQEVILRCVPISNHLYFYWYRQILGQKVEFLVSFYNNEISEKSEIFDDQFSVERPDGSNFTLKIRSTKLEDSAMYFCASSERTGRTLQYFGAGTRLSVL.

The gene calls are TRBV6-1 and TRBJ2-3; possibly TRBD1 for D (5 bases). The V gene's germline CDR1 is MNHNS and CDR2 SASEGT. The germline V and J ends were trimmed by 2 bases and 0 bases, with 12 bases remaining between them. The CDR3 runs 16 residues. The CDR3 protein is CASSEIRQSSTDTQYF. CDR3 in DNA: TGTGCCAGCAGTGAAATTCGACAGAGTAGCACAGATACGCAGTATTTT.

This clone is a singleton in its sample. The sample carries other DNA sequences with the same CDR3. The CDR3: CASRRQGYGYTF. CDR3 DNA sequence: TGTGCCAGCAGAAGACAGGGGTATGGCTACACCTTC. V gene TRBV6-6 combines with J gene TRBJ1-2, with 8 nucleotides matching TRBD1. J lost 5 bases, V lost 6 bases, and 2 bases had no gene match. The germline V gene encodes CDR1 MNHNY and CDR2 SVGAGI (reference sequence). This CDR3 region has 12 residues.

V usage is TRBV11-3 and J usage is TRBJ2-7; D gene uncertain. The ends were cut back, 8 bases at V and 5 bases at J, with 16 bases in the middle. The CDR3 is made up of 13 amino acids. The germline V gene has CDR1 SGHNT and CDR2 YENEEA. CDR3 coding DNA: TGTGCCAGCTCACATGGCGGCCGCGACGAGCAGTACTTC. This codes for CASSHGGRDEQYF.

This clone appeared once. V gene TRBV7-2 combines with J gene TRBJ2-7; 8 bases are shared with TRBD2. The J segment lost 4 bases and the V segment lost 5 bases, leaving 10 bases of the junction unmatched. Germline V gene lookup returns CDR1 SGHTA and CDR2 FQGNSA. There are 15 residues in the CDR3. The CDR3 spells CASSVLGGAVYEQYF. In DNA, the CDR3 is TGTGCCAGCAGCGTCCTCGGGGGGGCTGTTTACGAGCAGTACTTC.

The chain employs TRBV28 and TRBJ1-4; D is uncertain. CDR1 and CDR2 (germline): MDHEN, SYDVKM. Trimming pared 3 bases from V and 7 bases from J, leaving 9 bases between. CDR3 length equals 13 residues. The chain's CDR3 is CASSFQGVEKLFF. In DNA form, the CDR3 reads TGTGCCAGCAGTTTTCAAGGTGTTGAAAAACTGTTTTTT.

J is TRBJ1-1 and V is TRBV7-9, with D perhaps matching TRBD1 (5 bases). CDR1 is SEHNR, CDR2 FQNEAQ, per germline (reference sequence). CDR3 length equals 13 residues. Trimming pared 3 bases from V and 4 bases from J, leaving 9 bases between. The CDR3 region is CASSFQGATEAFF. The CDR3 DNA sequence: TGTGCCAGCAGCTTCCAGGGTGCCACTGAAGCTTTCTTT. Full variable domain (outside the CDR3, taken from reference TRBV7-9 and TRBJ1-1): DTGVSQNPRHKITKRGQNVTFRCDPISEHNRLYWYRQTLGQGPEFLTYFQNEAQLEKSRLLSDRFSAERPKGSFSTLEIQRTEQGDSAMYLCASSFQGATEAFFGQGTRLTVV.

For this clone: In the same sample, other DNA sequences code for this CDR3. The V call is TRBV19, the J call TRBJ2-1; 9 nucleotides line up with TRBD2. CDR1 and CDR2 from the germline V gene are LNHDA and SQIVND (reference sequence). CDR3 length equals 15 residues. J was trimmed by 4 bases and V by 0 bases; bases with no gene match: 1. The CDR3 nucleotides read TGTGCCAGTAGTATAGAAGCGGGAGGATACAATGAGCAGTTCTTC. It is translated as CASSIEAGGYNEQFF.

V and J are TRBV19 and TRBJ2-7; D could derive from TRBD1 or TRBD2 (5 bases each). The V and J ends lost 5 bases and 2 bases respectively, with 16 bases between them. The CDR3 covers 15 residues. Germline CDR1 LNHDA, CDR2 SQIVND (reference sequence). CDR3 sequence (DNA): TGTGCCAGTAGTCTATCCGGGACCGGGGCCTACGAGCAGTACTTC. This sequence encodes CASSLSGTGAYEQYF.

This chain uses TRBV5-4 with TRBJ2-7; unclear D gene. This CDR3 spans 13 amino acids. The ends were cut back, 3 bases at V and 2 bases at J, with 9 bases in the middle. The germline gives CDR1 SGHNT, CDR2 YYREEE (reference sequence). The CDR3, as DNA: TGTGCCAGCAGCTCGACGGTTACCTACGAGCAGTACTTC. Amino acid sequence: CASSSTVTYEQYF.

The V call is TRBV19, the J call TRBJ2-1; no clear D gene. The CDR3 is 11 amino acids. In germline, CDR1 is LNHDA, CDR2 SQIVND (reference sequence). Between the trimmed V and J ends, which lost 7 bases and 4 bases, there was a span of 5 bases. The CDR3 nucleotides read TGTGCCAGTACCAGATACAATGAGCAGTTCTTC. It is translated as CASTRYNEQFF. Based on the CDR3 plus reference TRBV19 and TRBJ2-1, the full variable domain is DGGITQSPKYLFRKEGQNVTLSCEQNLNHDAMYWYRQDPGQGLRLIYYSQIVNDFQKGDIAEGYSVSREKKESFPLTVTSAQKNPTAFYLCASTRYNEQFFGPGTRLTVL.